The rows below give T cell receptor beta chains drawn from one sample of a study of blood T cell repertoires in COVID-19. The assay was immunoSEQ multiplex PCR, and TCRdb's table has in-frame clones only and misses some. This table holds 97,000 or so clones, 87% found once. The sample was peripheral blood. Receptor source: a middle-aged man with active COVID-19. Both conserved end residues are part of each CDR3. The D gene is left open where the match is weak. Clone size is given for some rows only: seen once, a few or many times, or a class if the clone is expanded.

-,TRBJ1-5,-,TRBV30,TGTGCCTGGAGTGTGAAAGGGGGAAATCAGCCCCAGCATTTT,CAWSVKGGNQPQHF
TRBD1,TRBJ1-2,-,TRBV19,TGTGCCACAAGCCTCCGGGACAGGGAGGGTTATGGCTACACCTTC,CATSLRDREGYGYTF
TRBD1,TRBJ1-4,-,TRBV2,TGTGCCAGCGGTCGGACAGGGATTAATGAAAAACTGTTTTTT,CASGRTGINEKLFF
TRBD1,TRBJ2-7,-,TRBV18,TGTGCCAGCTCACAACCCGGCGACAGGGGACGATCGAACGAGCAGTACTTC,CASSQPGDRGRSNEQYF
TRBD2,TRBJ2-7,few,TRBV18,TGTGCCAGCTCACCTCCGGGACTACGAGGGGAGCAGTACTTC,CASSPPGLRGEQYF
-,TRBJ2-3,-,TRBV7-7,TGTGCCAGCAGCTTAGGGTGGGGGGAGCCGCAGTATTTT,CASSLGWGEPQYF
TRBD1,TRBJ2-7,once,TRBV7-9,TGTGCCAGCAGCCCGCGGGGACAGGGGGCCGCCTACGAGCAGTACTTC,CASSPRGQGAAYEQYF
-,TRBJ2-1,-,TRBV9,TGTGCCAGCAGTATTACACCTGGAGTCAATGAGCAGTTCTTC,CASSITPGVNEQFF
-,TRBJ2-7,-,TRBV3-1/TRBV3-2,TGTGCCAGCAGCCAAGAGCTCATCCGGGGGTACGAGCAGTACTTC,CASSQELIRGYEQYF
TRBD2,TRBJ2-5,-,TRBV24-1,TGTGCCACCAAAAAACCCCGAACTAGCGGGGGCGCCGCCACGGCCCAGTACTTC,CATKKPRTSGGAATAQYF
TRBD2,TRBJ2-5,-,TRBV7-9,TGTGCCAGCAGCCCCCCTTCTGCGGGCGGGGGGACCCAGTACTTC,CASSPPSAGGGTQYF
TRBD2,TRBJ2-3,-,TRBV3-1/TRBV3-2,TGTGCCAGCAGCCAAGATTCTCTAGCGGGAGATACGCAGTATTTT,CASSQDSLAGDTQYF
TRBD2,TRBJ2-1,-,TRBV7-6,TGTGCCAGCAGCTCCCGGACTAGCGGGTCCTACAATGAGCAGTTCTTC,CASSSRTSGSYNEQFF
TRBD1,TRBJ2-2,-,TRBV6-6,TGTGCCAGCAGACGGACAGGGGAAGCCGGGGAGCTGTTTTTT,CASRRTGEAGELFF
TRBD2,TRBJ2-5,-,TRBV9,TGTGCCAGCAGCGTAGGGCTAGCGGGGACTCAAGAGACCCAGTACTTC,CASSVGLAGTQETQYF
TRBD1,TRBJ2-3,-,TRBV7-9,TGTGCCAGCAGCTTAGGGGGACAGGGATATACGCAGTATTTT,CASSLGGQGYTQYF
-,TRBJ1-1,few,TRBV6-5,TGTGCCAGCCTCCCTGAGGGAATGGGGAGAACTGAAGCTTTCTTT,CASLPEGMGRTEAFF
TRBD1,TRBJ1-1,-,TRBV6-5,TGTGCCAGCAGTTACAGGGGGCTTGGCACTGAAGCTTTCTTT,CASSYRGLGTEAFF
TRBD1,TRBJ1-1,-,TRBV7-9,TGTGCCAGCAGCCAGACATATAAACAGGGGCTAAACACTGAAGCTTTCTTT,CASSQTYKQGLNTEAFF
TRBD1,TRBJ2-5,once,TRBV7-2,TGTGCCAGCAGCTTAAATCGTGCAGGGGGAGAGACCCAGTACTTC,CASSLNRAGGETQYF